This TCR beta chain was identified in a study of beta chain features in type 1 diabetes. Study-level information: Healthy donors, compared against patients, showed similar age, gender and cell yields. Study-level results: These data did not resolve whether HLA type affects TCRB rearrangement.

As to this clone: Its specificity is unknown.

This CDR3 contains 17 residues. V trimming: 7 bases; J trimming: 2 bases; junction bases outside the gene matches: 12. Germline CDR1 SGHVS, CDR2 FQNEAQ. In total, each donor contributed a single heparinised blood draw that averaged around 0.12 L. Sorting with CD45RO/CCR7/CD25/CD127/CD95/CD27 yielded naive, central memory, regulatory and stem-like memory CD4+ cells. The entirety of the isolated RNA underwent reverse transcription, so expressed TCRB transcripts were sequenced. TCRdb's table, derived via immunoSEQ multiplex PCR, lists solely in-frame clones and lacks some. The sample carries more than 300,000 clones, approximately 8% recorded once.

The sample consisted of central memory CD4+ T cells from blood. The receptor comes from a woman under 30 in good health. This rearrangement joins TRBV7-8 to TRBJ1-5; 9 bases agree with TRBD1. The CDR3 DNA sequence: TGTGCCAGCAATCTCTACCCCAGGACAGGGGGCAATCAGCCCCAGCATTTT. Translating it yields CASNLYPRTGGNQPQHF.